A single sample is the source of the 10 T cell receptor beta chains below, sequenced in a study of regulatory dendritic cells for organ transplantation. No antigen has been identified for these receptors. Sorted subsets were CFSE-labeled and cultured roughly five days with allogeneic dendritic cells. The protocol was immunoSEQ multiplex PCR, while the TCRdb copy is restricted to in-frame clones and leaves out a portion. The top ten clones hold approximately 0.6% of a sample with roughly 9,300 clones, about two thirds of them seen once. The sequenced sample was naive CD4+ T cells from blood cultured with dendritic cells. Noted subset: CD45RA+ naive T cells. Receptors were obtained from a human donor in good health.

The chain joins TRBV5-6 to TRBJ2-2; D perhaps matches TRBD1 (6 bases). Germline V gives CDR1 SGHDT, CDR2 YYEEEE. V gave up 0 bases and J gave up 5 bases, with 17 bases separating them. CDR3 length: 17 amino acids. CDR3 in DNA: TGTGCCAGCAGCTTGGGAGTTGGGCAGGGGTGGACCGGGGAGCTGTTTTTT. Protein product: CASSLGVGQGWTGELFF.

The J gene is TRBJ1-5, the V gene TRBV6-5; D is uncertain. CDR1 is MNHEY and CDR2 is SVGAGI in the germline V gene. The CDR3 length is 12 residues. V dropped 1 base and J dropped 6 bases, with 4 bases sitting between them. In nucleotides, the CDR3 is TGTGCCAGCAGTTACTACGGTCAGCCCCAGCATTTT. The encoded protein is CASSYYGQPQHF.

This sequence joins TRBV21-1 and TRBJ2-3; the listed D gene, TRBD2, was not tested against the DNA. TRBV21-1 is a listed pseudogene. The CDR3 contains 18 residues. CDR3 in amino acids: CASSPEAEVPISTDTQYF. The DNA for the CDR3 is TGTGCCAGCAGCCCGGAGGCAGAAGTACCTATTAGCACAGATACGCAGTATTTT.

V usage is TRBV7-9 and J usage is TRBJ2-2; 12 bases fit TRBD2. V lost 10 bases and J lost 6; bases outside the gene matches: 3. The CDR3 covers 13 residues. Germline CDR1 and CDR2: SEHNR and FQNEAQ (reference sequence). The DNA of the CDR3 is TGTGCCACTGGACTAGCGGGGTCCGGGGAGCTGTTTTTT. Its protein is CATGLAGSGELFF.

This chain uses TRBV19 with TRBJ2-3, with a tentative D call TRBD2 (5 bases). The CDR3 spans 14 residues. Trimming left V 6 bases short and J 4 bases short, with 14 bases between. Per germline, CDR1 LNHDA and CDR2 SQIVND (reference sequence). DNA for the CDR3: TGTGCCAGTAGGGAAGGACTTGTAGCAGATACGCAGTATTTT. It encodes CASREGLVADTQYF.

A single count supports this clone. The J gene is TRBJ2-5, the V gene TRBV5-1; TRBD2 agrees at 7 bases. The CDR3 runs to 13 residues. Germline values: CDR1 SGHRS, CDR2 YFSETQ. Trimming at V came to 0 bases and at J to 5 bases, leaving 1 base not matched to a gene. The CDR3 DNA follows: TGCGCCAGCAGCTTGGCCGGGAGGGAGACCCAGTACTTC. Translating it yields CASSLAGRETQYF.

The chain combines TRBV6-5 with TRBJ2-3; 8 bases align to TRBD2. There are 13 residues in the CDR3. Trimming took 3 bases from V and 5 from J; bases not matched to a gene: 1. The V gene's germline CDR1 is MNHEY and CDR2 SVGAGI. CDR3 sequence reads: CASSYTSGDTQYF. In DNA form, the CDR3 reads TGTGCCAGCAGTTATACTAGCGGAGATACGCAGTATTTT.

This clone was seen a single time. Additional DNA sequences in this sample encode the identical CDR3. The chain couples TRBV5-1 to TRBJ1-5; 7 nucleotides align to TRBD1. This CDR3 is built from 15 residues. Germline V lookup: CDR1 SGHRS, CDR2 YFSETQ. Germline trimming cut 0 bases from V and 3 bases from J; bases unmatched to any gene: 3. The CDR3 DNA reads as TGCGCCAGCAGCTTGGGAGGGGGCGACAATCAGCCCCAGCATTTT. It yields the protein CASSLGGGDNQPQHF.

The rearrangement links TRBV29-1 to TRBJ1-4; D is perhaps TRBD1 (5 bases). Trimming pared 4 bases from V and 3 bases from J, leaving 9 bases between. CDR3 length: 13 amino acids. CDR1 is SQVTM, CDR2 ANQGSEA, per germline. The CDR3 nucleotides are TGCAGCGTTGGGAGCAGGGCTAATGAAAAACTGTTTTTT. This gives the protein CSVGSRANEKLFF.

This clone was detected only a few times. This chain joins TRBV7-7 and TRBJ2-6, with TRBD2 matching 8 bases. The CDR3 runs 16 residues. Germline CDR1 is SSHAT and CDR2 is FNYEAQ (reference sequence). Unmatched junction bases numbered 7, after V lost 5 bases and J lost 4 bases. CDR3 bases: TGTGCCAGCAGCGGGGGCGGGGGGCCGGGGGCCAACGTCCTGACTTTC. Translated, it gives CASSGGGGPGANVLTF.